The TCR beta chain under discussion was sequenced for a study of blood T cell repertoires in COVID-19. The overall study: Acute and convalescent COVID-19 specimens originated in the United States, Italy and Spain. PBMCs, B-cell-depleted T cells, or T cells were the source of the cDNA or gDNA that made up the material.

The repertoire was sequenced with immunoSEQ multiplex PCR; TCRdb's copy has only in-frame clones and lacks some. This table holds 100,000 to 150,000 clones, around 87% found once. The CDR3 contains 14 residues. The J segment lost 7 bases and the V segment lost 3 bases, leaving 5 bases of the junction unmatched. Germline CDR1 reads SGHRS; CDR2 reads YFSETQ. The chain couples TRBV5-1 to TRBJ1-4, with 8 bases matching TRBD1. Sequenced input: peripheral blood. The TCR was taken from a woman aged 60-70 years with acute or convalescent COVID-19. The CDR3 region is CASSSSGGSEKLFF. For the CDR3, the DNA is TGCGCCAGCAGCTCTTCAGGGGGCTCTGAAAAACTGTTTTTT.